Following are 28 T cell receptor beta chains from one sample sequenced in a study of T-cell reconstitution after alpha-beta-depleted transplantation in children. Molecular barcoding with unique molecular identifiers was used for the TCRbeta library. TCRdb re-called the PCR reads through MiXCR, storing one row per CDR3 protein. The sample includes 260,000 or so distinct CDR3 sequences, more than 10% of them seen just once. Sequenced here: PBMCs from the stem cell graft donor, sampled from the stem cell graft. These receptors all come from a human donor who donated a stem cell graft to a child with acute lymphoblastic leukemia.

V and J are TRBV28 and TRBJ2-3; unclear D gene. This CDR3 region has 14 residues. V lost 6 bases to trimming and J lost 0 bases, with 10 bases between them. CDR1 MDHEN and CDR2 SYDVKM come from the germline V gene. The CDR3 bases are TGTGCCAGCAGGGGCTTACCCAGCACAGATACGCAGTATTTT. Its protein product is CASRGLPSTDTQYF.

This clonotype was recorded many times. J is TRBJ2-5 and V is TRBV18; D may match TRBD1 or TRBD2 (5 bases each). The germline CDR1 and CDR2 sequences are KGHSH and LQKENI. Trimming removed 2 bases from V and 0 bases from J, with 7 bases in between. The length of the CDR3 is 14 residues. The chain's CDR3 is CASSPGGHQETQYF. CDR3 DNA: TGTGCCAGCTCACCAGGGGGACACCAAGAGACCCAGTACTTC.

This clonotype appeared many times. This chain joins TRBV5-1 and TRBJ2-1, with unresolved D. Trimming took 9 bases from V and 7 from J, leaving 23 bases between them. CDR3 length equals 15 residues. CDR1 is SGHRS and CDR2 is YFSETQ in the germline V gene. The CDR3 is CATSEVLGFENEQFF. CDR3 coding DNA: TGCGCCACCTCTGAGGTCCTAGGGTTTGAGAATGAGCAGTTCTTC.

The chain carries TRBV4-3 and TRBJ1-5; tentative D call: TRBD1 (5 bases). Trimming cost V 0 bases and J 0 bases, with 9 bases left between them. Germline V gene data show CDR1 as LGHNA and CDR2 as YSLEER. The CDR3 sequence is 16 residues long. The CDR3 region has the DNA TGCGCCAGCAGCCAAGATCGGACATATAGCAATCAGCCCCAGCATTTT. The encoded protein is CASSQDRTYSNQPQHF.

The chain has TRBV12-3 or TRBV12-4 and TRBJ2-1; D is possibly TRBD1 or TRBD2 (5 bases each). This CDR3 is built from 20 residues. Trimming shortened V by 4 bases and J by 0 bases, and 25 bases separated the two germline ends. CDR3 in DNA: TGTGCCAGCAGTTACCCACATAAAACGGGGCAAAGGGCCTCCTACAATGAGCAGTTCTTC. This encodes CASSYPHKTGQRASYNEQFF.

This clonotype showed up many times. The CDR3 DNA sequence: TGTGCCAGCAGCTCAAATGACAGGGGCTACGAGCAGTACTTC. Translated: CASSSNDRGYEQYF. The chain recombines TRBV7-2 with TRBJ2-7; 8 bases align to TRBD1. V lost 4 bases and J lost 3; bases outside the gene matches: 5. CDR1 SGHTA and CDR2 FQGNSA come from the germline V gene. This CDR3 has 14 residues.

This clonotype was recorded many times. The chain has TRBV3-1 and TRBJ1-1; 11 bases match TRBD1. The germline V gene has CDR1 LGHDT and CDR2 YNNKEL (reference sequence). The ends lost 1 base at V and 10 bases at J; junction bases unmatched: 8. CDR3 length equals 15 residues. CDR3: CASSQGTGGSAVAFF. Written as DNA, the CDR3 is TGTGCCAGCAGCCAAGGGACAGGGGGCTCGGCCGTAGCTTTCTTT.

In this sample, this clonotype turned up many times. The chain carries TRBV7-2 and TRBJ2-3, with D uncertain. The CDR3 has 14 amino acids. The ends were cut back, 3 bases at V and 13 bases at J, with 20 bases in the middle. The germline CDR1 and CDR2 sequences are SGHTA and FQGNSA. CDR3 sequence: CASSLLKITRVEYF. Here the CDR3 DNA reads TGTGCCAGCAGCTTGTTGAAGATCACAAGGGTTGAGTATTTT.

Details on this clonotype: Since a much larger clone is just one base distant, this may be a read error. The V gene is TRBV20-1, the J gene TRBJ2-2; D unresolved. CDR1 is DFQATT, CDR2 SNEGSKA, per germline (reference sequence). This CDR3 has 16 residues. The DNA of the CDR3 is TGCTGTGCTAGAGATAGAGTGACAACGAACACCGGGGAGCTGTTTTTT. Its protein is CCARDRVTTNTGELFF.

The sample holds many counts of this clonotype. The chain recombines TRBV5-1 with TRBJ2-5; D possibly corresponds to TRBD2 (6 bases). Trimming left V 3 bases short and J 5 bases short, with 14 bases between. CDR3 length equals 14 residues. Germline V lookup: CDR1 SGHRS, CDR2 YFSETQ. CDR3 coding DNA: TGCGCCAGCAGCTGGGGACCGGGAGACGAGACCCAGTACTTC. Protein: CASSWGPGDETQYF.

This clonotype was detected once. This chain joins TRBV30 and TRBJ1-2; the D is unclear. V gave up 3 bases and J gave up 1 base, with 18 bases separating them. Germline CDR1 and CDR2: GTSNPN and SVGIG (reference sequence). The CDR3 sequence is 16 residues long. The CDR3, as DNA: TGTGCCTGGAGCGACACTGTCAACCGGGTTAACTATGGCTACACCTTC. It is translated as CAWSDTVNRVNYGYTF.

This clonotype showed up many times. V is TRBV2 and J is TRBJ2-1; 8 bases fit TRBD2. Unmatched junction bases numbered 10, after V lost 8 bases and J lost 10 bases. The CDR3 covers 13 residues. Germline CDR1 SNHLY, CDR2 FYNNEI. Here the CDR3 reads CASQQREFGEQFF. The CDR3 nucleotides read TGTGCCAGCCAACAGCGGGAGTTTGGCGAGCAGTTCTTC.

This clonotype was observed many times. The J gene is TRBJ2-2, the V gene TRBV2, with D maybe TRBD1 (5 bases). The CDR3 has 16 residues. Trimming shortened V by 4 bases and J by 1 base, and 13 bases separated the two germline ends. The germline CDR1 and CDR2 sequences are SNHLY and FYNNEI. CDR3 region: CASSVGLQGNTGELFF. The CDR3 DNA reads TGTGCCAGCAGTGTTGGATTGCAGGGGAACACCGGGGAGCTGTTTTTT.

Ten or more counts support this clonotype. The chain links TRBV7-2 to TRBJ2-1, with 13 bases that match TRBD2. The CDR3 totals 17 residues. The V gene end was trimmed by 5 bases and the J gene end by 4 bases; junction bases not matched to a gene: 8. Germline CDR1 reads SGHTA; CDR2 reads FQGNSA. The CDR3 loop reads CASSHGLAGAAYNEQFF. The CDR3 coding sequence is TGTGCCAGCAGCCACGGACTAGCGGGAGCTGCGTACAATGAGCAGTTCTTC.

This clonotype was seen ten or more times. V usage is TRBV28 and J usage is TRBJ2-2; no firm D call. From germline, CDR1 is MDHEN and CDR2 SYDVKM. Trimming shortened V by 4 bases and J by 7 bases, and 7 bases separated the two germline ends. The CDR3 extends over 12 amino acids. The CDR3 loop reads CASSSYVGELFF. The CDR3, as DNA: TGTGCCAGCAGTTCCTACGTCGGGGAGCTGTTTTTT.

The chain employs TRBV27 and TRBJ1-2, with D tentatively TRBD1 (5 bases). Germline V gene sequence: CDR1 MNHEY, CDR2 SMNVEV (reference sequence). V lost 1 base and J lost 4, with 10 bases in between. This CDR3 has 14 amino acids. CDR3 in DNA: TGTGCCAGCAGTTTATTGCGGGACGGCTATGGCTACACCTTC. Translating gives CASSLLRDGYGYTF.

This clonotype came up a few times. This rearrangement joins TRBV6-1 to TRBJ2-3; TRBD1 matches at 11 bases. Looked up from germline, CDR1 is MNHNS and CDR2 is SASEGT. The CDR3 is made up of 17 amino acids. V lost 1 base to trimming and J lost 2 bases; unmatched junction nucleotides: 5. CDR3 loop: CASSEEGTGGFTDTQYF. CDR3 nucleotide sequence: TGTGCCAGCAGTGAAGAGGGGACAGGGGGTTTCACAGATACGCAGTATTTT.

This clonotype was observed many times. The chain links TRBV7-9 to TRBJ1-2; D unclear. The V end was cut by 8 bases, the J end by 3 bases, with 16 bases between. CDR1 and CDR2 from the germline V gene are SEHNR and FQNEAQ (reference sequence). This CDR3 is 14 amino acids long. CDR3 coding DNA: TGTGCCAGCCTCGGCGGGATCAATTACTATGGCTACACCTTC. Amino acids: CASLGGINYYGYTF.

This clonotype came up many times. This sequence joins TRBV29-1 and TRBJ2-1; 11 bases are shared with TRBD2. The CDR3 consists of 14 residues. The V and J ends lost 6 bases and 6 bases, in that order; junction bases with no gene match: 7. Germline loops: CDR1 SQVTM, CDR2 ANQGSEA. CDR3 nucleotide sequence: TGCAGCGTCGAATTAGCGGGGGGGCCCAATGAGCAGTTCTTC. It specifies CSVELAGGPNEQFF.

To note about this clonotype: One junction end disagrees with the germline gene, perhaps due to a read error. The chain has TRBV5-5 and TRBJ2-7; D is uncertain. The CDR3 covers 11 residues. Germline V CDR1 and CDR2: SGHKS, YYEKEE (reference sequence). The CDR3 reads CAGSPQYEQYF. CDR3 in DNA: TGTGCCGGCAGCCCCCAATACGAGCAGTACTTC. Combining the CDR3 with reference TRBV5-5 and TRBJ2-7 gives the whole variable domain DAGVTQSPTHLIKTRGQQVTLRCSPISGHKSVSWYQQVLGQGPQFIFQYYEKEERGRGNFPDRFSARQFPNYSSELNVNALLLGDSALYLCAGSPQYEQYFGPGTRLTVT.

The chain employs TRBV19 and TRBJ2-5; 9 bases match TRBD1. The CDR3 length is 15 residues. J lost 6 bases, V lost 5 bases, and 10 bases had no gene match. CDR1 and CDR2 from the germline V gene are LNHDA and SQIVND (reference sequence). The CDR3 sequence is CASSSTGTGSQTQYF. The CDR3 DNA reads TGTGCCAGTAGTTCAACCGGGACAGGGTCCCAGACCCAGTACTTC.

The CDR3 protein is CASTQRGTPLRNEQFF. The CDR3 DNA sequence: TGTGCCAGCACCCAAAGGGGGACACCGCTTAGGAATGAGCAGTTCTTC. This chain joins TRBV6-2 or TRBV6-3 and TRBJ2-1; the D gene is possibly TRBD1 (6 bases). CDR3 length: 16 amino acids. V was shortened by 7 bases and J by 7 bases, with 23 bases between the two germline ends. Germline V CDR1 and CDR2: MNHEY, SVGEGT.

This clonotype was found many times. This chain links TRBV4-1 with TRBJ1-1; D gene ambiguous. V lost 0 bases to trimming and J lost 5 bases, with 10 bases between them. Germline CDR1 reads MGHRA; CDR2 reads YSYEKL. CDR3 length: 14 amino acids. The CDR3, as DNA: TGCGCCAGCAGCCAAGACCGGGGAAGGACTGAAGCTTTCTTT. Its protein product is CASSQDRGRTEAFF.

This clonotype showed up many times. The chain carries TRBV6-5 and TRBJ1-2; 7 bases are shared with TRBD1. The CDR3 has 13 amino acids. Germline lookup yields CDR1 MNHEY and CDR2 SVGAGI. J lost 8 bases, V lost 4 bases, and 7 bases had no gene match. The CDR3 sequence is CASSSTAGGGYTF. In nucleotides, the CDR3 is TGTGCCAGCAGTTCCACCGCAGGGGGAGGCTACACCTTC.

This clonotype was recorded many times. In DNA, the CDR3 is TGCAGTGCCTTAGCGGGGGGACTTAACAATGAGCAGTTCTTC. It specifies CSALAGGLNNEQFF. The V call is TRBV20-1, the J call TRBJ2-1; 10 bases are shared with TRBD2. Germline V gene lookup returns CDR1 DFQATT and CDR2 SNEGSKA (reference sequence). This CDR3 contains 14 residues. J was trimmed by 5 bases and V by 6 bases; bases with no gene match: 7.

This clonotype was seen repeatedly, ten times or more. The junction differs from germline at one of its ends, possibly a read error. V gene TRBV4-2 combines with J gene TRBJ1-3, with a weak D call TRBD1 (5 bases). Germline V gives CDR1 LGHNA, CDR2 YNFKEQ. CDR3 length equals 11 residues. CDR3: CASSQDGRADF. CDR3 sequence (DNA): TGTGCCAGCAGCCAAGACGGCAGGGCAGATTTT.

This clonotype showed up many times. The chain carries TRBV6-2 or TRBV6-3 and TRBJ1-5; D might be TRBD1 (6 bases). Trimming stripped 3 bases from V and 2 bases from J, with 8 bases between. Germline V gene sequence: CDR1 MNHEY, CDR2 SVGEGT. The CDR3 sequence is 14 residues long. The CDR3 sequence: CASSYNRGNQPQHF. DNA for the CDR3: TGTGCCAGCAGTTATAACAGGGGCAATCAGCCCCAGCATTTT.

This clonotype was found many times. The chain joins TRBV4-2 to TRBJ1-5; possible D gene TRBD1, 6 bases. Trimming left V 2 bases short and J 3 bases short, with 11 bases between. CDR3 length equals 15 residues. Germline values: CDR1 LGHNA, CDR2 YNFKEQ. This chain's CDR3 is CASSQIGTPNQPQHF. CDR3 DNA: TGTGCCAGCAGCCAAATTGGGACACCCAATCAGCCCCAGCATTTT.